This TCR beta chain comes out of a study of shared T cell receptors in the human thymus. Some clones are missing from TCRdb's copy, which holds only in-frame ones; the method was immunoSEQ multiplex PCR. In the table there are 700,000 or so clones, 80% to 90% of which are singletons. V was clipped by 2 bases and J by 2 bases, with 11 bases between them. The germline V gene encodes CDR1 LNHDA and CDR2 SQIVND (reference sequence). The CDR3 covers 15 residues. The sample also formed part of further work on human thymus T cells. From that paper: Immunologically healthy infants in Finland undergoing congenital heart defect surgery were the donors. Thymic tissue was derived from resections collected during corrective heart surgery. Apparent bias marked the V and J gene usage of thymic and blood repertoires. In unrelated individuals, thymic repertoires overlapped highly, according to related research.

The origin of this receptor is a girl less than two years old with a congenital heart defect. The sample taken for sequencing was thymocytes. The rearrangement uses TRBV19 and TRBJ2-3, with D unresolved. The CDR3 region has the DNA TGTGCCAGTAGTATACCTTCGCGGAACACAGATACGCAGTATTTT. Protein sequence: CASSIPSRNTDTQYF.